The 18 T cell receptor beta chains in this list originate from one sample, sequenced in a study of immune heterogeneity within non-small cell lung tumors listed by TCRdb under 2018. Instrument on record: HiSeq X Ten. A multiplex PCR system amplified the TCR beta CDR3 region, with a first 10-cycle round using 32 V-gene forward and 13 J-gene reverse primers. The public sequencing data were trimmed at Q25 with fastp and processed into clonotypes with MiXCR by TCRdb, which kept only in-frame beta chains. Here each entry gathers all rows of one CDR3 protein and keeps the most common genes and DNA. The sample includes tens of thousands of distinct CDR3 sequences, with more than 25% observed a single time. Together, the top ten hold 4% to 5.5% of the sample. The TCR template was genomic DNA extracted from bulk tumor tissue, and about 0.6 ug of gDNA was amplified for each sample. During surgery, multiple biopsies were taken from each primary tumor, with sampling sites spaced as far apart as possible within the tumor mass. Patients in the study cohort, which was described as untreated, were newly diagnosed NSCLC cases going through curative surgery.

Sequenced material: lung tumor tissue. The receptors here all came from a man in his forties with non-small cell lung cancer.

In its sample, this clonotype was seen many times. The genes are TRBV4-2 and TRBJ2-7; possible D gene TRBD2, 5 bases. The V end lost 4 bases, the J end lost 0 bases, and 22 bases lay between the germline ends. CDR1 LGHNA and CDR2 YNFKEQ come from the germline V gene. This CDR3 comprises 18 residues. The CDR3 loop reads CASSLPVSGSLLSYEQYF. The CDR3 DNA reads as TGTGCCAGCAGCCTCCCGGTAAGCGGTTCTCTCCTCTCCTACGAGCAGTACTTC.

In DNA form, the CDR3 reads TGTGCCAGTAGTCGTGAAGGTAACTATGGCTACACCTTC. Amino acid sequence: CASSREGNYGYTF. The chain employs TRBV19 and TRBJ1-2; D is unclear. The germline V and J ends were trimmed by 5 bases and 1 base, with 8 bases remaining between them. Per the germline V gene, CDR1 is LNHDA and CDR2 is SQIVND (reference sequence). This CDR3 spans 13 amino acids.

On this clonotype: This may be a read error: a much more frequent sequence differs by one nucleotide. CDR3 region: CASSSSAGNTIYF. The CDR3 nucleotides read TGTGCCAGCAGCTCTTCAGCCGGAAACACCATATATTTT. The rearrangement uses TRBV7-2 and TRBJ1-3, with D hard to call. CDR1 is SGHTA, CDR2 FQGNSA, per germline. The CDR3 covers 13 residues. V was clipped by 4 bases and J by 4 bases, with 8 bases between them.

The CDR3 protein is CASSLGLGYEETQYF. In DNA form, the CDR3 reads TGTGCCAGCAGCTTAGGCCTCGGCTATGAAGAGACCCAGTACTTC. This chain uses TRBV13 with TRBJ2-5; D call uncertain. Trimming removed 0 bases from V and 3 bases from J, with 11 bases in between. This CDR3 has 15 amino acids. The V gene's germline CDR1 is PRHDT and CDR2 FYEKMQ (reference sequence).

The J gene is TRBJ1-5, the V gene TRBV9; perhaps TRBD1 as D (6 bases). Looked up from germline, CDR1 is SGDLS and CDR2 is YYNGEE. V was pared by 0 bases and J by 2 bases, with 12 bases between. The CDR3 covers 16 residues. The DNA of the CDR3 is TGTGCCAGCAGCGTAGGTGTACAGGGAGGCAATCAGCCCCAGCATTTT. This encodes CASSVGVQGGNQPQHF. The whole variable domain, filled in from reference TRBV9 and TRBJ1-5, reads DSGVTQTPKHLITATGQRVTLRCSPRSGDLSVYWYQQSLDQGLQFLIQYYNGEERAKGNILERFSAQQFPDLHSELNLSSLELGDSALYFCASSVGVQGGNQPQHFGDGTRLSIL.

A few counts support this clonotype. The chain has TRBV6-2 or TRBV6-3 and TRBJ2-5; possibly TRBD2 for D (5 bases). The CDR3 covers 14 residues. V shed 1 base and J shed 5 bases, with 11 bases lying between them. CDR1 and CDR2 from the germline V gene are MNHEY and SVGEGT. CDR3 DNA: TGTGCCAGCAGTTACTGGGCGGGTTTGGAGACCCAGTACTTC. Its protein product is CASSYWAGLETQYF.

This clonotype was seen a few times. This chain links TRBV5-1 with TRBJ1-1, with 7 bases that match TRBD1. Trimming took 2 bases from V and 4 from J; bases not matched to a gene: 8. Germline CDR1 SGHRS, CDR2 YFSETQ. The CDR3 is 15 residues long. CDR3 region: CASSLRTGEGTEAFF. In DNA form, the CDR3 reads TGCGCCAGCAGCTTACGAACAGGGGAGGGCACTGAAGCTTTCTTT. The full variable domain, rest sourced from reference TRBV5-1 and TRBJ1-1, is KAGVTQTPRYLIKTRGQQVTLSCSPISGHRSVSWYQQTPGQGLQFLFEYFSETQRNKGNFPGRFSGRQFSNSRSEMNVSTLELGDSALYLCASSLRTGEGTEAFFGQGTRLTVV.

This clonotype came up many times. The chain employs TRBV16 and TRBJ1-1; 8 bases are shared with TRBD1. CDR1 and CDR2 (germline): KGHSY, FQNENV. V dropped 0 bases and J dropped 6; count of bases not matched to a gene: 6. CDR3 length equals 15 residues. The CDR3 DNA is TGTGCCAGCAGCCAATCGACGGGGACAGGATCTGAAGCTTTCTTT. Protein sequence: CASSQSTGTGSEAFF.

This clonotype has a count of ten or more. The genes are TRBV19 and TRBJ2-5; D gene ambiguous. V was cut by 5 bases and J by 5 bases, with 12 bases left in between. This CDR3 region has 13 residues. CDR1 LNHDA and CDR2 SQIVND come from the germline V gene (reference sequence). Here the CDR3 DNA reads TGTGCCAGTAGTTTTAGCCGTTGGGAGACCCAGTACTTC. Protein: CASSFSRWETQYF. Complete variable domain (other parts from reference TRBV19 and TRBJ2-5): DGGITQSPKYLFRKEGQNVTLSCEQNLNHDAMYWYRQDPGQGLRLIYYSQIVNDFQKGDIAEGYSVSREKKESFPLTVTSAQKNPTAFYLCASSFSRWETQYFGPGTRLLVL.

The V gene is TRBV20-1, the J gene TRBJ1-2; 7 nucleotides line up with TRBD1. The CDR3 has 16 amino acids. J gave up 8 bases and V 5 bases, and 20 bases lay outside the gene matches. The germline V gene has CDR1 DFQATT and CDR2 SNEGSKA (reference sequence). CDR3 sequence (DNA): TGCAGTGCTCGACACTTCTCCGCGACAGGGTTCGGGGGCTACACCTTC. Translation gives CSARHFSATGFGGYTF.

The J gene is TRBJ2-5, the V gene TRBV4-2; D may correspond to TRBD1 or TRBD2 (5 bases each). CDR3 length equals 15 residues. V lost 4 bases to trimming and J lost 2 bases, with 14 bases between them. Germline V gene data show CDR1 as LGHNA and CDR2 as YNFKEQ. CDR3 nucleotides: TGTGCCAGCAGCCGAGGGGTCCCGGGGCAAGAGACCCAGTACTTC. This codes for CASSRGVPGQETQYF.

This clonotype was seen a few times. The chain is built from TRBV20-1 and TRBJ2-3; D perhaps matches TRBD2 (6 bases). The CDR3 is made up of 16 amino acids. V shed 3 bases and J shed 4 bases, with 20 bases lying between them. Germline V lookup: CDR1 DFQATT, CDR2 SNEGSKA (reference sequence). The CDR3 DNA follows: TGCAGTGCTAGGGATCAGTTCGGGAGTACGGCAGATACGCAGTATTTT. Amino acid sequence: CSARDQFGSTADTQYF.

The chain links TRBV4-3 to TRBJ2-1; 7 bases are a match to TRBD2. The germline CDR1 and CDR2 sequences are LGHNA and YSLEER. This CDR3 region has 15 residues. Unmatched junction bases numbered 13, after V lost 6 bases and J lost 8 bases. In DNA form, the CDR3 reads TGCGCCAGCAGTCCCGCCGGGACTACATATGATGAGCAGTTCTTC. Translation gives CASSPAGTTYDEQFF.

The CDR3 region has the DNA TGTGCCAGCAGCGTAACCCCCCAGACTAGCACAGATACGCAGTATTTT. This codes for CASSVTPQTSTDTQYF. The chain has TRBV9 and TRBJ2-3; D unclear. This CDR3 region has 16 residues. The V and J ends lost 1 base and 0 bases respectively, with 12 bases between them. The germline V gene encodes CDR1 SGDLS and CDR2 YYNGEE.

Worth noting for this clonotype: No DNA is shown, since the ends of the CDR3 on it are uncertain; the CDR3 is the one TCRdb lists. This chain uses TRBV6-5 with TRBJ2-4; TRBD1, as called in the table, went unchecked against the DNA. Germline V gene data show CDR1 as MNHEY and CDR2 as SVGAGI. Inclusive of both ends, the CDR3 amounts to 15 amino acids. The CDR3 here is CASILGVVDKNIQYF.

This clonotype showed up just a few times. This may be a read error: a much more frequent sequence differs by one nucleotide. The genes are TRBV11-2 and TRBJ2-1; no reliable D call. Germline V lookup: CDR1 SGHAT, CDR2 FQNNGV. Between the trimmed V and J ends, which lost 4 bases and 3 bases, there was a span of 1 base. The CDR3 contains 11 residues. Here the CDR3 reads CASSCYNEQFF. CDR3 DNA sequence: TGTGCCAGCAGCTGCTACAATGAGCAGTTCTTC.

A remark on this clonotype: A much larger clonotype is one base distant, so this may be a read error. The chain has TRBV5-1 and TRBJ1-5, with D perhaps matching TRBD1 (6 bases). Germline CDR1 and CDR2: SGHRS and YFSETQ. The CDR3 consists of 15 residues. DNA of the CDR3: TGCGCCAACAGCTTGGCGTCAGGGGACAATCAGCCCCAGCATTTT. Its translation: CANSLASGDNQPQHF.

The chain recombines TRBV5-6 with TRBJ2-5, with a tentative D call TRBD1 (5 bases). The CDR3 loop spans 12 amino acids. From germline, CDR1 is SGHDT and CDR2 YYEEEE. Trimming removed 3 bases from V and 5 bases from J, with 8 bases in between. CDR3 sequence (DNA): TGTGCCAGCAGCTGGGGCCAGGAGACCCAGTACTTC. This sequence encodes CASSWGQETQYF.